Following are 29 T cell receptor beta chains from one sample sequenced in a study of CD8+ T cells in alopecia areata (dated by TCRdb to about 2018). The library was generated by the immunoSEQ multiplex PCR assay. To provide template for TCR sequencing, every sample had RNA extracted and reverse transcribed into cDNA. Here the immuneACCESS table is served through TCRdb, limited to in-frame sequences with V and J called. Missing clones are a known gap in these copies; in checked studies unresolved V genes cover under half, and the rest lacks a known reason. Recorded for this sample are about 64,000 clones; 44% of them occurred a single time. The top ten constitute around 54% of the sample. Material: NKG2D-low CD8+ T cells sorted from blood. Taken with the paper, the label for cell subset or site translates to: sorted CD8+ NKG2D-low blood T cells. These receptors were collected from a human donor with alopecia areata.

This chain joins TRBV5-6 and TRBJ2-3; D is uncertain. CDR1 SGHDT and CDR2 YYEEEE come from the germline V gene. V dropped 3 bases and J dropped 2 bases, with 4 bases sitting between them. This CDR3 region has 12 residues. CDR3 residues: CASSSTTDTQYF. The CDR3, as DNA: TGTGCCAGCAGCTCCACCACAGATACGCAGTATTTT.

This clone was counted between two and nine times. The rearrangement uses TRBV29-1 and TRBJ2-7; D may be TRBD1 (5 bases). V was cut by 1 base and J by 2 bases, with 12 bases left in between. The germline V gene encodes CDR1 SQVTM and CDR2 ANQGSEA. The CDR3 is 14 residues long. CDR3 sequence reads: CSVEVQGSTYEQYF. CDR3 nucleotide sequence: TGCAGCGTTGAAGTGCAGGGCTCAACCTACGAGCAGTACTTC.

In its sample, this clone was seen many times. The chain links TRBV11-1 to TRBJ1-1; 8 positions match TRBD1. This CDR3 contains 14 residues. The trim removed 5 bases at V and 7 bases at J, leaving 9 bases unmatched. From germline, CDR1 is SGHAT and CDR2 FQDESV (reference sequence). The CDR3 bases are TGTGCCAGCAGCCCCGAAGGGACAGGTTTTGAAGCTTTCTTT. This encodes CASSPEGTGFEAFF.

Only a few counts were recorded for this clone. V and J are TRBV28 and TRBJ2-7; D might be TRBD2 (5 bases). The germline gives CDR1 MDHEN, CDR2 SYDVKM. The V gene lost 6 bases and the J gene lost 0 bases, with 9 bases spanning the gap. The CDR3 extends over 13 amino acids. The chain's CDR3 is CASSGLYSYEQYF. The CDR3 DNA reads TGTGCCAGCAGCGGACTTTACTCCTACGAGCAGTACTTC.

A single count supports this clone. The rearrangement joins TRBV4-1 to TRBJ2-3; possibly TRBD1 for D (6 bases). CDR3 size: 15 residues. Germline-derived CDR1 and CDR2 are MGHRA and YSYEKL. With 4 bases removed from V and 0 bases from J, the gap between germline ends came to 11 bases. CDR3 amino acids: CASSRGRGSTDTQYF. The DNA of the CDR3 is TGCGCCAGCAGCCGGGGGCGCGGGAGCACAGATACGCAGTATTTT.

The chain combines TRBV5-1 with TRBJ2-1; D unclear. The V gene lost 0 bases and the J gene lost 6 bases, with 10 bases spanning the gap. Germline lookup yields CDR1 SGHRS and CDR2 YFSETQ. CDR3 length: 14 amino acids. The CDR3 DNA is TGCGCCAGCAGCTTGGAGGTGGGGTTCAATGAGCAGTTCTTC. Translated, it gives CASSLEVGFNEQFF.

J is TRBJ1-2 and V is TRBV7-9; D might be TRBD1 (5 bases). With 10 bases removed from V and 3 bases from J, the gap between germline ends came to 12 bases. The CDR3 extends over 12 amino acids. CDR1 and CDR2 from the germline V gene are SEHNR and FQNEAQ (reference sequence). As DNA, the CDR3 is TGTGCCACCCTCAGAGGGGACTATGGCTACACCTTC. Encoded protein: CATLRGDYGYTF.

The chain links TRBV29-1 to TRBJ2-1, with 11 bases fitting TRBD2. This CDR3 is 16 amino acids long. Germline loops: CDR1 SQVTM, CDR2 ANQGSEA. Losses at the gene ends were 1 base for V and 4 bases for J; bases not matched to a gene: 6. CDR3 loop: CSVEGTSGQTYNEQFF. The CDR3 bases are TGCAGCGTTGAAGGGACTAGCGGGCAAACATACAATGAGCAGTTCTTC.

The chain employs TRBV27 and TRBJ2-1; D possibly matches TRBD1 or TRBD2 (5 bases each). CDR3 size: 12 residues. Trimming removed 5 bases at V and 6 bases at J, with 8 bases between. The germline V gene encodes CDR1 MNHEY and CDR2 SMNVEV (reference sequence). The CDR3 is CASSPGPNEQFF. The CDR3 coding sequence is TGTGCCAGCAGTCCGGGACCCAATGAGCAGTTCTTC.

The genes are TRBV2 and TRBJ1-1, with no clear D. V lost 4 bases and J lost 7, with 4 bases in between. CDR3 length: 10 amino acids. Germline loops: CDR1 SNHLY, CDR2 FYNNEI. The CDR3 DNA reads as TGTGCCAGCAGTGGTGTTGAAGCTTTCTTT. The encoded protein is CASSGVEAFF.

J is TRBJ2-1 and V is TRBV18; unclear D gene. Between the trimmed V and J ends, which lost 0 bases and 6 bases, there was a span of 6 bases. Germline V gives CDR1 KGHSH, CDR2 LQKENI. CDR3 size: 13 residues. The CDR3 region is CASSPPASNEQFF. CDR3 nucleotide sequence: TGTGCCAGCTCACCACCGGCTAGCAATGAGCAGTTCTTC.

This rearrangement joins TRBV4-1 to TRBJ2-1; D not resolved. Germline CDR1 reads MGHRA; CDR2 reads YSYEKL. Trimming took 0 bases from V and 4 from J, leaving 13 bases between them. The CDR3 totals 16 residues. The CDR3 protein is CASSQDAKVRYNEQFF. CDR3 DNA sequence: TGCGCCAGCAGCCAAGATGCAAAGGTCAGGTACAATGAGCAGTTCTTC.

The V and J genes are TRBV5-6 and TRBJ2-1; TRBD2 is a possible D gene (6 bases). The CDR3 loop spans 16 amino acids. V was cut by 4 bases and J by 16 bases, with 30 bases left in between. CDR1 is SGHDT and CDR2 is YYEEEE in the germline V gene. CDR3 sequence: CASSASLTGSRGPYFF. The CDR3 DNA reads as TGTGCCAGCAGCGCATCACTCACCGGGAGCCGCGGCCCTTATTTCTTC.

This clone showed up just a few times. The rearrangement links TRBV7-9 to TRBJ2-1; TRBD1 matches at 8 bases. Germline CDR1 is SEHNR and CDR2 is FQNEAQ (reference sequence). J was trimmed by 4 bases and V by 5 bases; bases with no gene match: 7. The length of the CDR3 is 15 residues. The CDR3 sequence is CASSGGQDSYNEQFF. As DNA, the CDR3 is TGTGCCAGCAGCGGGGGACAGGATTCTTACAATGAGCAGTTCTTC.

Points on this clone: Sequence at one end of the junction differs from germline and may be a read error. The chain carries TRBV5-5 and TRBJ2-7; D possibly corresponds to TRBD2 (5 bases). CDR3 length: 17 amino acids. The germline CDR1 and CDR2 sequences are SGHKS and YYEKEE (reference sequence). This CDR3 is CASSQDYNIFGAYEQYF. The CDR3 bases are TGCGCCAGCAGCCAAGATTATAATATCTTCGGGGCCTACGAGCAGTACTTC.

This chain links TRBV5-6 with TRBJ2-7, with D tentatively TRBD1 (5 bases). Germline CDR1 reads SGHDT; CDR2 reads YYEEEE. The V and J ends lost 0 bases and 0 bases respectively, with 7 bases between them. CDR3 length: 14 amino acids. CDR3 residues: CASSLDRSSYEQYF. In DNA form, the CDR3 reads TGTGCCAGCAGCTTGGACAGGAGCTCCTACGAGCAGTACTTC.

The V call is TRBV7-2, the J call TRBJ1-4, with 8 bases aligning to TRBD1. The CDR3 runs 15 residues. Germline V CDR1 and CDR2: SGHTA, FQGNSA. Trimming took 1 base from V and 5 from J; bases not matched to a gene: 3. In nucleotides, the CDR3 is TGTGCCAGCAGCTTAGTATGGACAGGGAATGAAAAACTGTTTTTT. Encoded protein: CASSLVWTGNEKLFF.

J is TRBJ2-5 and V is TRBV28, with D perhaps TRBD1 or TRBD2 (5 bases each). The CDR3 loop spans 14 amino acids. Germline-derived CDR1 and CDR2 are MDHEN and SYDVKM. The V and J ends lost 1 base and 3 bases respectively, with 9 bases between them. CDR3 in DNA: TGTGCCAGCAGTTTATATGGGGGTAAAGAGACCCAGTACTTC. Residues: CASSLYGGKETQYF.

V and J are TRBV5-1 and TRBJ2-2; D is unclear. V dropped 5 bases and J dropped 3 bases, with 5 bases sitting between them. This CDR3 comprises 12 residues. Germline CDR1 SGHRS, CDR2 YFSETQ. The CDR3 is CASRTYTGELFF. CDR3 nucleotide sequence: TGCGCCAGCAGGACCTACACCGGGGAGCTGTTTTTT.

This clone was recorded once. The V gene is TRBV29-1, the J gene TRBJ2-5; weak D call: TRBD1 (6 bases). The J call is in doubt because the DNA end fits TRBJ2-7 better. The CDR3 has 12 amino acids. Germline lookup yields CDR1 SQVTM and CDR2 ANQGSEA. The CDR3 region has the DNA TGCAGCGTCGAGGACAGATTCAACGAGCAGTACTTC. Its translation is CSVEDRFNEQYF.

This chain joins TRBV9 and TRBJ2-1; D is ambiguous. V gave up 3 bases and J gave up 4 bases, with 5 bases separating them. The germline gives CDR1 SGDLS, CDR2 YYNGEE. The CDR3 is 12 residues long. The CDR3 bases are TGTGCCAGCAGCGACAGATACAATGAGCAGTTCTTC. Translating it yields CASSDRYNEQFF.

The rearrangement links TRBV6-5 to TRBJ2-5, with 10 nucleotides matching TRBD2. The CDR3 covers 14 residues. The ends lost 5 bases at V and 2 bases at J; junction bases unmatched: 2. Germline lookup yields CDR1 MNHEY and CDR2 SVGAGI. The CDR3 bases are TGTGCCAGCAGTCGGACTAGCGGACAAGAGACCCAGTACTTC. Translation gives CASSRTSGQETQYF.

V usage is TRBV4-1 and J usage is TRBJ1-2; weak D call: TRBD1 (6 bases). CDR1 and CDR2 from the germline V gene are MGHRA and YSYEKL. V was trimmed by 0 bases and J by 8 bases, leaving 16 bases between them. The length of the CDR3 is 15 residues. CDR3 in DNA: TGCGCCAGCAGCCAAGATAACAGGGTGGATTGGGGCTACACCTTC. The encoded protein is CASSQDNRVDWGYTF.

This clone was recorded a few times. This chain uses TRBV19 with TRBJ2-7; no clear D. Germline-derived CDR1 and CDR2 are LNHDA and SQIVND (reference sequence). Trimming removed 1 base from V and 0 bases from J, with 7 bases in between. This CDR3 has 14 residues. The CDR3 here is CASSIAGDSYEQYF. In DNA form, the CDR3 reads TGTGCCAGTAGTATAGCTGGGGACTCCTACGAGCAGTACTTC.

This chain connects TRBV4-2 to TRBJ2-7, with 12 positions matching TRBD2. The CDR3 covers 16 residues. Germline V CDR1 and CDR2: LGHNA, YNFKEQ. V shed 4 bases, J shed 7 bases, and the junction held 11 bases outside the gene matches. CDR3 loop: CASSPLAGGPVGEQYF. In nucleotides, the CDR3 is TGTGCCAGCAGCCCCCTAGCGGGGGGGCCTGTAGGAGAGCAGTACTTC.

The genes are TRBV9 and TRBJ2-1; D call uncertain. Germline V gene lookup returns CDR1 SGDLS and CDR2 YYNGEE. The CDR3 runs to 15 residues. V dropped 0 bases and J dropped 7 bases, with 14 bases sitting between them. CDR3: CASSVEGTASNEQFF. CDR3 nucleotides: TGTGCCAGCAGCGTAGAGGGAACTGCCTCGAATGAGCAGTTCTTC.

This clone was counted only a few times. This chain joins TRBV5-4 and TRBJ2-1, with D possibly TRBD2 on 6 matching bases. Trimming shortened V by 4 bases and J by 7 bases, and 15 bases separated the two germline ends. CDR1 SGHNT and CDR2 YYREEE come from the germline V gene (reference sequence). The CDR3 sequence is 14 residues long. In nucleotides, the CDR3 is TGTGCCAGCAGCGGGAAGGGACTTTTGAATGAGCAGTTCTTC. Protein: CASSGKGLLNEQFF. Full variable domain (rest looked up from reference TRBV5-4 and TRBJ2-1): ETGVTQSPTHLIKTRGQQVTLRCSSQSGHNTVSWYQQALGQGPQFIFQYYREEENGRGNFPPRFSGLQFPNYSSELNVNALELDDSALYLCASSGKGLLNEQFFGPGTRLTVL.

The V gene is TRBV5-6, the J gene TRBJ2-2; D gene ambiguous. CDR1 SGHDT and CDR2 YYEEEE come from the germline V gene. The CDR3 loop spans 14 amino acids. Trimming pared 3 bases from V and 5 bases from J, leaving 11 bases between. The CDR3 DNA reads as TGTGCCAGCAGCTCAATCCGGGCTACCGGGGAGCTGTTTTTT. Its translation is CASSSIRATGELFF.

This clone was seen more than once but under ten times. This rearrangement joins TRBV28 to TRBJ1-2, with 7 bases that match TRBD1. This CDR3 contains 13 residues. Germline CDR1 MDHEN, CDR2 SYDVKM. The ends lost 3 bases at V and 3 bases at J; junction bases unmatched: 1. The CDR3 protein is CASSLQGDYGYTF. The CDR3 DNA is TGTGCCAGCAGTTTGCAGGGGGACTATGGCTACACCTTC.